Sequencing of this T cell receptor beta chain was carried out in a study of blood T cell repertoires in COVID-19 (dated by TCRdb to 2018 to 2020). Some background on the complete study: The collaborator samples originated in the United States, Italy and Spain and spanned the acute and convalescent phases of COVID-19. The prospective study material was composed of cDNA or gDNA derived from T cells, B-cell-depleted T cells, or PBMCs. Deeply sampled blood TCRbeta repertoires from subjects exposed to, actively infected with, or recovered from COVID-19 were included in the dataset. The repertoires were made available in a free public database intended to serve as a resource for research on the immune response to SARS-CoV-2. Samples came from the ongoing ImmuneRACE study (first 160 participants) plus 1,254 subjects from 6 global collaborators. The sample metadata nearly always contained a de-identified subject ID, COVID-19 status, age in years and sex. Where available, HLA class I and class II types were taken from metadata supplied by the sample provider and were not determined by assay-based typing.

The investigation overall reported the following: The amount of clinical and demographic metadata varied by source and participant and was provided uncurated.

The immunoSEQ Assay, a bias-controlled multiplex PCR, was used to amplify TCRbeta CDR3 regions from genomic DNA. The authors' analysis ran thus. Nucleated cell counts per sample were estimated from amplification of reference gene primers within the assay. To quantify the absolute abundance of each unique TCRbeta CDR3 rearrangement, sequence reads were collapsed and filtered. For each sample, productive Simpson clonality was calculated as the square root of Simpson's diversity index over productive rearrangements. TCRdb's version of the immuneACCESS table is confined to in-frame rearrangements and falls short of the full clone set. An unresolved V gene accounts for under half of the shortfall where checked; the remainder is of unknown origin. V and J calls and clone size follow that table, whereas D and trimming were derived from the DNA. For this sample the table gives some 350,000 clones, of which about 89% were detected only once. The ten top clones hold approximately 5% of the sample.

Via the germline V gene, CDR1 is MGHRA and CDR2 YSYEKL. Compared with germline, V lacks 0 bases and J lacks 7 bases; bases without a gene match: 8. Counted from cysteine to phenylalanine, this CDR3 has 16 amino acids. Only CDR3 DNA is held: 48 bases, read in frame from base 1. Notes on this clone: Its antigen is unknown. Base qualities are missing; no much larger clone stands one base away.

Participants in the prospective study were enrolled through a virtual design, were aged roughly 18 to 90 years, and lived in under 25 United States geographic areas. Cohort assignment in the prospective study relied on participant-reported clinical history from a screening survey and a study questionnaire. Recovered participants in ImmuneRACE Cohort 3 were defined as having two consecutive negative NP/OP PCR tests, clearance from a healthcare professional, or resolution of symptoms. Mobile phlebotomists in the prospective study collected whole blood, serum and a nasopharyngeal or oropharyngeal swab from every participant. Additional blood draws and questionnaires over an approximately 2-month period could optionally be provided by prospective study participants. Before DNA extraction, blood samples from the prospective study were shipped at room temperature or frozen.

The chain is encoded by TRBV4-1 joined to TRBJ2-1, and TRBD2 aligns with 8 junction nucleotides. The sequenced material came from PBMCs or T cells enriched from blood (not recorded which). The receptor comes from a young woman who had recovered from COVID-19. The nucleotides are TGCGCCAGCAGCCAAGAGGGACGGGGGGGCCGGAATGAGCAGTTCTTC. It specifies CASSQEGRGGRNEQFF.